These T cell receptor beta chains were read from a single sample in a study of control samples from healthy donors and cancer patients. Clones were sequenced by immunoSEQ multiplex PCR, and TCRdb holds only the in-frame ones, with some missing. The table records approximately 81,000 clones, about 94% of them present only once. Material: blood. The source of these receptors is a woman in her late teens or twenties in good health. Each CDR3 is given with its conserved first and last residue. A D gene is named only where the DNA matches it firmly. Clone size is stated in some rows and not others, as once, few, many or a class when expanded.

TRBV5-1	NA	TRBJ1-4	NA	CASSSSQASTNEKLFF	TGCGCCAGCAGCTCCTCACAGGCGTCAACTAATGAAAAACTGTTTTTT
TRBV25-1	NA	TRBJ1-1	NA	CASSVLTGGGGTEAFF	TGTGCCAGCAGTGTCCTTACAGGAGGTGGGGGCACTGAAGCTTTCTTT
TRBV28	NA	TRBJ2-3	NA	CASHSGRVTDTQYF	TGTGCCTCCCATTCCGGGAGAGTAACAGATACGCAGTATTTT
TRBV28	NA	TRBJ1-5	few	CASSPLGSNQPQHF	TGTGCCAGCAGCCCCCTTGGTAGCAATCAGCCCCAGCATTTT
TRBV19	NA	TRBJ2-4	NA	CASSTRDSNIQYF	TGTGCCAGTAGTACGCGGGACAGTAACATTCAGTACTTC
TRBV4-2	NA	TRBJ2-7	NA	CASSPDLQGREQYF	TGTGCCAGCAGCCCCGACCTACAGGGCCGCGAGCAGTACTTC
TRBV5-1	TRBD1	TRBJ2-2	NA	CASSEGQGPGELFF	TGCGCCAGCAGCGAGGGACAGGGCCCCGGGGAGCTGTTTTTT
TRBV7-9	NA	TRBJ2-2	NA	CASSLYVSVDGELFF	TGTGCCAGCAGCTTATATGTATCGGTGGACGGGGAGCTGTTTTTT
TRBV4-2	TRBD2	TRBJ2-2	NA	CASSQGAGGLHTGELFF	TGTGCCAGCAGCCAAGGGGCGGGGGGGCTACACACCGGGGAGCTGTTTTTT
TRBV9	NA	TRBJ1-5	NA	CASPTRGGGNQPQHF	TGTGCCAGCCCTACAAGGGGGGGAGGCAATCAGCCCCAGCATTTT
TRBV19	TRBD1	TRBJ1-1	NA	CASRRDRGEAFF	TGTGCCAGTAGGAGAGACAGGGGGGAAGCTTTCTTT
TRBV6-4	TRBD2	TRBJ2-1	NA	CASSDSSGGANEQFF	TGTGCCAGCAGTGACTCTAGCGGGGGGGCCAATGAGCAGTTCTTC
TRBV28	NA	TRBJ1-2	NA	CASSHRHQAGNYGYTF	TGTGCCAGCAGTCACCGACACCAGGCGGGCAACTATGGCTACACCTTC
TRBV28	NA	TRBJ1-6	NA	CASSSPAMGGMGSPLHF	TGTGCCAGCAGTTCCCCCGCCATGGGAGGCATGGGATCACCCCTCCACTTT
TRBV19	NA	TRBJ2-3	NA	CASREASLSPDTQYF	TGTGCCAGTAGGGAGGCCTCCTTAAGCCCAGATACGCAGTATTTT
TRBV29-1	NA	TRBJ2-7	NA	CSVETFRERAYEQYF	TGCAGCGTTGAGACATTCAGGGAGCGGGCCTACGAGCAGTACTTC
TRBV6-5	NA	TRBJ1-2	NA	CASMDSYYGYTF	TGTGCCAGCATGGACTCGTACTATGGCTACACCTTC
TRBV6-2/TRBV6-3	NA	TRBJ2-3	NA	CASSYDRISTDTQYF	TGTGCCAGCAGTTATGACAGGATCAGCACAGATACGCAGTATTTT
TRBV24-1	NA	TRBJ1-5	NA	CATSDLSGNQPQHF	TGTGCCACCAGTGATTTATCAGGAAATCAGCCCCAGCATTTT
TRBV6-2/TRBV6-3	TRBD1	TRBJ1-2	once	CASSPRQGEENYGYTF	TGTGCCAGCAGCCCTCGACAGGGAGAGGAAAACTATGGCTACACCTTC
TRBV9	TRBD1	TRBJ1-1	NA	CASSVEGARTEAFF	TGTGCCAGCAGCGTAGAGGGGGCCCGGACTGAAGCTTTCTTT
TRBV9	TRBD2	TRBJ2-1	NA	CASSLQSGSFNEQFF	TGTGCCAGCAGCCTGCAGAGCGGGAGTTTCAATGAGCAGTTCTTC
TRBV18	NA	TRBJ2-1	NA	CASSPPTTLGQFF	TGTGCCAGCTCACCACCGACAACCCTGGGGCAGTTCTTC
TRBV6-5	NA	TRBJ2-2	NA	CASRNDFTGELFF	TGTGCCAGCAGGAACGATTTCACCGGGGAGCTGTTTTTT